One and the same sample provided the 10 T cell receptor beta chains below, sequenced in a study of T cells in Graves' hyperthyroidism and ophthalmopathy. The investigators amplified TCR beta CDR3 regions from RNA transcripts. The study used the HTBI primer set for a first-round RT-PCR of the TCR CDR3. TCRdb re-derived calls from the multiplex PCR reads in MiXCR, one entry per CDR3 protein. This sample has about 250,000 distinct CDR3 sequences, with over 20% found just once. Source material: blood. Every receptor here comes from a man aged 25 to 45 with Graves' ophthalmopathy.

V and J are TRBV6-1 and TRBJ1-2; D is perhaps TRBD1 (5 bases). Trimming stripped 7 bases from V and 4 bases from J, with 13 bases between. Germline V lookup: CDR1 MNHNS, CDR2 SASEGT. CDR3 length: 13 amino acids. The CDR3 loop reads CASKRAGSYGYTF. The CDR3 DNA sequence: TGTGCCAGCAAGAGGGCAGGGAGCTATGGCTACACCTTC.

The J gene is TRBJ2-1, the V gene TRBV13, with 7 bases that match TRBD2. Germline-derived CDR1 and CDR2 are PRHDT and FYEKMQ (reference sequence). The CDR3 is made up of 14 amino acids. Trimming at V came to 6 bases and at J to 9 bases, leaving 11 bases not matched to a gene. The CDR3 loop is CASSYGGGLSEQFF. In DNA, the CDR3 is TGTGCCAGCAGTTATGGGGGAGGGCTGAGTGAGCAGTTCTTC. Full variable domain (rest looked up from reference TRBV13 and TRBJ2-1): AAGVIQSPRHLIKEKRETATLKCYPIPRHDTVYWYQQGPGQDPQFLISFYEKMQSDKGSIPDRFSAQQFSDYHSELNMSSLELGDSALYFCASSYGGGLSEQFFGPGTRLTVL.

The rearrangement joins TRBV11-2 to TRBJ1-3; D is ambiguous. CDR3 length: 15 residues. Looked up from germline, CDR1 is SGHAT and CDR2 is FQNNGV. V dropped 5 bases and J dropped 2 bases, with 13 bases sitting between them. CDR3 residues: CASSLPEEAGNTIYF. CDR3 coding DNA: TGTGCCAGCAGCCTACCAGAAGAGGCTGGAAACACCATATATTTT.

V usage is TRBV7-8 and J usage is TRBJ1-4, with TRBD1 identical over 7 bases. V was clipped by 5 bases and J by 6 bases; unmatched bases: 9. The germline V gene has CDR1 SGHVS and CDR2 FQNEAQ. This CDR3 has 15 amino acids. CDR3 sequence: CASSDPGTEDEKLFF. CDR3 sequence (DNA): TGTGCCAGCAGCGACCCCGGGACAGAAGATGAAAAACTGTTTTTT. The variable domain in full, with the rest retrieved from reference TRBV7-8 and TRBJ1-4, is GAGVSQSPRYKVAKRGQDVALRCDPISGHVSLFWYQQALGQGPEFLTYFQNEAQLDKSGLPSDRFFAERPEGSVSTLKIQRTQQEDSAVYLCASSDPGTEDEKLFFGSGTQLSVL.

Regarding this clonotype: A much larger clone lies a single base off, so this may be a read error. The chain joins TRBV2 to TRBJ2-5; 7 nucleotides match TRBD2. The CDR3 has 15 residues. The germline CDR1 and CDR2 sequences are SNHLY and FYNNEI. The CDR3, as DNA: TGTGCCAGCATCCCCACTAGCGCCACCGGGGGGACCCGGTACTTC. Protein sequence: CASIPTSATGGTRYF.

V gene TRBV2 combines with J gene TRBJ2-3; D is possibly TRBD1 (5 bases). This CDR3 comprises 14 residues. Trimming shortened V by 4 bases and J by 4 bases, and 12 bases separated the two germline ends. Per the germline V gene, CDR1 is SNHLY and CDR2 is FYNNEI. CDR3 amino acids: CASSVALGADTQYF. CDR3 bases: TGTGCCAGCAGTGTAGCCTTAGGGGCAGATACGCAGTATTTT.

This chain uses TRBV7-9 with TRBJ2-5, with D tentatively TRBD1 or TRBD2 (6 bases each). V was shortened by 3 bases and J by 7 bases, with 12 bases between the two germline ends. The germline gives CDR1 SEHNR, CDR2 FQNEAQ (reference sequence). The CDR3 spans 13 residues. In nucleotides, the CDR3 is TGTGCCAGCAGCTTGGGGGGCGCGGGGACCCAGTACTTC. It codes for CASSLGGAGTQYF.

The chain is built from TRBV24-1 and TRBJ1-2, with 11 bases aligning to TRBD1. This CDR3 has 12 residues. The germline V gene has CDR1 KGHDR and CDR2 SFDVKD. Trimming cost V 10 bases and J 8 bases; bases outside gene matches: 5. This CDR3 reads CATWTGGQGYTF. Written as DNA, the CDR3 is TGTGCCACGTGGACAGGGGGCCAAGGCTACACCTTC.

This clonotype occurred many times. The rearrangement uses TRBV11-3 and TRBJ2-1, with a possible D match to TRBD2 (6 bases). Germline CDR1 SGHNT, CDR2 YENEEA. The CDR3 is made up of 15 amino acids. The V end lost 5 bases, the J end lost 1 base, and 12 bases lay between the germline ends. The CDR3 nucleotides read TGTGCCAGCAGCGGGGACTCTCGGTCCTACAATGAGCAGTTCTTC. As protein: CASSGDSRSYNEQFF.

The chain is built from TRBV27 and TRBJ1-5; D unclear. V was shortened by 3 bases and J by 5 bases, with 8 bases between the two germline ends. The CDR3 spans 13 residues. Germline V CDR1 and CDR2: MNHEY, SMNVEV (reference sequence). CDR3 DNA: TGTGCCAGCAGTTTGAGCGCGCATCAGCCCCAGCATTTT. It translates to CASSLSAHQPQHF.